One and the same sample provided the 26 T cell receptor beta chains below, sequenced in a study of blood T cell repertoires in COVID-19. TCRdb's table, derived via immunoSEQ multiplex PCR, lists solely in-frame clones and lacks some. The repertoire holds some 170,000 clones, with approximately 79% as singletons. The sample was peripheral blood. These receptors came from a woman of 80 years or more with acute or convalescent COVID-19.

This clone was observed a handful of times. The rearrangement joins TRBV28 to TRBJ2-7; D is perhaps TRBD1 (6 bases). The germline gives CDR1 MDHEN, CDR2 SYDVKM. V dropped 5 bases and J dropped 2 bases, with 13 bases sitting between them. The CDR3 runs 14 residues. In DNA, the CDR3 is TGTGCCAGCAGTCGCCCGGGACAAACCTACGAGCAGTACTTC. Its protein is CASSRPGQTYEQYF.

This sequence joins TRBV30 and TRBJ1-2; the D gene is possibly TRBD1 (6 bases). V was trimmed by 0 bases and J by 7 bases, leaving 12 bases between them. This CDR3 region has 13 residues. In germline, CDR1 is GTSNPN, CDR2 SVGIG (reference sequence). The CDR3 sequence is CAWSVLQGSGYTF. The DNA of the CDR3 is TGTGCCTGGAGTGTACTACAGGGTAGTGGCTACACCTTC.

V is TRBV5-1 and J is TRBJ2-2, with D tentatively TRBD1 (6 bases). The CDR3 covers 15 residues. Trimming took 2 bases from V and 0 from J, leaving 8 bases between them. From germline, CDR1 is SGHRS and CDR2 YFSETQ. CDR3 bases: TGCGCCAGCAGCTTCGGACAGCCGAACACCGGGGAGCTGTTTTTT. Protein product: CASSFGQPNTGELFF.

The rearrangement joins TRBV3-1 (or the pseudogene TRBV3-2) to TRBJ2-7; 8 bases match TRBD1. J lost 1 base, V lost 4 bases, and 15 bases had no gene match. The CDR3 spans 18 residues. Germline V gene lookup returns CDR1 LGHDT and CDR2 YNNKEL (reference sequence). The CDR3 nucleotides read TGTGCCAGCAGCCCCAGCCGGGACAGGAGACCGTTTTCCTACGAGCAGTACTTC. This gives the protein CASSPSRDRRPFSYEQYF.

This chain connects TRBV7-9 to TRBJ2-1; 8 bases map to TRBD2. The J segment lost 5 bases and the V segment lost 5 bases, leaving 11 bases of the junction unmatched. The germline CDR1 and CDR2 sequences are SEHNR and FQNEAQ (reference sequence). The CDR3 runs 16 residues. CDR3: CASSLPPRGANNEQFF. The CDR3 DNA follows: TGTGCCAGCAGCCTCCCCCCGCGGGGGGCTAACAATGAGCAGTTCTTC.

V is TRBV5-1 and J is TRBJ2-7, with TRBD1 as a possible D gene (6 bases). The CDR3 length is 15 residues. Germline V gene sequence: CDR1 SGHRS, CDR2 YFSETQ. The germline V and J ends were trimmed by 4 bases and 0 bases, with 14 bases remaining between them. This CDR3 is CASSPGQAVSYEQYF. In DNA form, the CDR3 reads TGCGCCAGCAGCCCGGGACAAGCCGTCTCCTACGAGCAGTACTTC.

The table lists this clone with a count of one. The chain combines TRBV7-8 with TRBJ1-2; D might be TRBD1 (6 bases). Germline values: CDR1 SGHVS, CDR2 FQNEAQ. The CDR3 has 15 residues. Trimming removed 5 bases from V and 0 bases from J, with 13 bases in between. CDR3 sequence: CASSPRDNSNYGYTF. In DNA, the CDR3 is TGTGCCAGCAGCCCCCGGGACAATTCTAACTATGGCTACACCTTC.

The gene calls are TRBV24-1 and TRBJ1-5, with D uncertain. Germline CDR1 and CDR2: KGHDR and SFDVKD. V lost 4 bases to trimming and J lost 0 bases, with 6 bases between them. This CDR3 comprises 14 residues. CDR3 DNA sequence: TGTGCCACCAGTGAAATATATAGCAATCAGCCCCAGCATTTT. This gives the protein CATSEIYSNQPQHF.

The chain uses TRBV5-8 and TRBJ2-7; 7 nucleotides agree with TRBD1. The germline CDR1 and CDR2 sequences are SGHTS and YDEGEE. CDR3 length equals 13 residues. Trimming removed 0 bases from V and 6 bases from J; junction bases left unmatched: 3. CDR3 nucleotide sequence: TGTGCCAGCAGCTTGGGGACAGGAGGCGAGCAGTACTTC. This gives the protein CASSLGTGGEQYF.

This clone was seen just once. The chain employs TRBV4-3 and TRBJ1-1, with a weak D call TRBD1 (5 bases). Germline lookup yields CDR1 LGHNA and CDR2 YSLEER. V lost 2 bases, J lost 6 bases, and 16 bases lay in between. The CDR3 extends over 15 amino acids. Written as DNA, the CDR3 is TGCGCCAGCAGCCAAACCGGGACTGAAGGGGCTGAAGCTTTCTTT. It codes for CASSQTGTEGAEAFF.

V and J are TRBV5-1 and TRBJ2-5; a possible D gene is TRBD1 (6 bases). The germline V gene encodes CDR1 SGHRS and CDR2 YFSETQ. The V end was cut by 0 bases, the J end by 3 bases, with 12 bases between. There are 15 residues in the CDR3. Here the CDR3 DNA reads TGCGCCAGCAGCTTGGGGGGGACAAAGAAAGAGACCCAGTACTTC. It yields the protein CASSLGGTKKETQYF.

The chain recombines TRBV4-3 with TRBJ2-7; 7 nucleotides line up with TRBD2. The CDR3 covers 17 residues. Germline V lookup: CDR1 LGHNA, CDR2 YSLEER. V was clipped by 1 base and J by 4 bases; unmatched bases: 13. The CDR3 loop is CASSQGSTGSGGYEQYF. CDR3 DNA: TGCGCCAGCAGCCAAGGCTCGACCGGTTCCGGGGGGTACGAGCAGTACTTC.

V and J are TRBV12-3 or TRBV12-4 and TRBJ2-1; TRBD2 matches 8 bases. Losses at the gene ends were 10 bases for V and 4 bases for J; bases not matched to a gene: 6. CDR3 size: 13 residues. The DNA for the CDR3 is TGTGCCACCGGGACTAGTAGGTACAATGAGCAGTTCTTC. Its protein is CATGTSRYNEQFF.

This CDR3 is CASSESTGYWDEQYF. CDR3 nucleotide sequence: TGTGCCAGCAGTGAATCGACAGGGTACTGGGACGAGCAGTACTTC. The rearrangement joins TRBV25-1 to TRBJ2-7; 7 bases fit TRBD1. This CDR3 region has 15 residues. The germline gives CDR1 MGHDK, CDR2 SYGVNS. The junction had 8 bases not matched to a gene; V was cut back by 1 base and J by 5 bases.

The V call is TRBV9, the J call TRBJ1-5, with D possibly TRBD1 on 5 matching bases. The CDR3 loop spans 14 amino acids. The V end was cut by 2 bases, the J end by 7 bases, with 13 bases between. Germline CDR1 and CDR2: SGDLS and YYNGEE. The CDR3 coding sequence is TGTGCCAGCAGCGTTTCAGGGATGGGCCAGCCCCAGCATTTT. Its protein is CASSVSGMGQPQHF.

The genes are TRBV28 and TRBJ2-1, with TRBD1 identical over 11 bases. The V gene's germline CDR1 is MDHEN and CDR2 SYDVKM. The CDR3 is 15 residues long. After removal of 4 bases from V and 6 bases from J, the junction contained 5 bases not matched to a gene. In nucleotides, the CDR3 is TGTGCCAGCAGTTCCCCCGGGACAGGGGGCAATGAGCAGTTCTTC. This translates into CASSSPGTGGNEQFF.

This clone occurred once. The rearrangement links TRBV19 to TRBJ1-6; D is perhaps TRBD1 (5 bases). CDR1 and CDR2 from the germline V gene are LNHDA and SQIVND (reference sequence). This CDR3 is 15 amino acids long. V lost 5 bases and J 9 bases, leaving 17 bases between the germline ends. In nucleotides, the CDR3 is TGTGCCAGTAGTCCGGGGGGGGGTGGATCTTCACCCCTCCACTTT. Its protein is CASSPGGGGSSPLHF.

CDR3 nucleotides: TGTGCCAGCAGCCACACCCCTCCTAACGACTTGAACACTGAAGCTTTCTTT. This encodes CASSHTPPNDLNTEAFF. This chain joins TRBV16 and TRBJ1-1, with D unresolved. The germline gives CDR1 KGHSY, CDR2 FQNENV. The length of the CDR3 is 17 residues. The germline V and J ends were trimmed by 3 bases and 0 bases, with 17 bases remaining between them.

The chain is built from TRBV7-9 and TRBJ2-5; 9 positions agree with TRBD1. CDR1 SEHNR and CDR2 FQNEAQ come from the germline V gene (reference sequence). With 2 bases clipped from V and 1 base from J, the junction kept 2 bases outside the gene matches. CDR3 length: 15 residues. The CDR3 protein is CASSLLGQGQETQYF. Written as DNA, the CDR3 is TGTGCCAGCAGCTTATTGGGACAGGGCCAAGAGACCCAGTACTTC.

The gene calls are TRBV18 and TRBJ1-1; TRBD1 matches at 7 bases. Trimming took 6 bases from V and 11 from J; bases not matched to a gene: 6. Germline V lookup: CDR1 KGHSH, CDR2 LQKENI. The CDR3 length is 11 residues. CDR3 DNA: TGTGCCAGCTCCCGAGACAGGGTCGCTTTCTTT. This codes for CASSRDRVAFF.

The gene calls are TRBV18 and TRBJ1-1; TRBD1 agrees at 7 bases. Germline values: CDR1 KGHSH, CDR2 LQKENI. The CDR3 length is 19 residues. The V segment lost 0 bases and the J segment 0 bases; nucleotides outside the gene matches: 13. The CDR3 DNA follows: TGTGCCAGCTCACCACCGGGGACAGCTGGGCGATTTTTGAACACTGAAGCTTTCTTT. Encoded protein: CASSPPGTAGRFLNTEAFF.

V and J are TRBV19 and TRBJ2-7, with 8 bases matching TRBD1. From germline, CDR1 is LNHDA and CDR2 SQIVND (reference sequence). The CDR3 runs 16 residues. The J segment lost 5 bases and the V segment lost 6 bases, leaving 15 bases of the junction unmatched. The CDR3 region has the DNA TGTGCCAGTAGCGCAGTAGCCAGGGGGCTACCCCACGAGCAGTACTTC. It translates to CASSAVARGLPHEQYF.

The CDR3 protein is CASSSARGASGNTIYF. The CDR3 region has the DNA TGCGCCAGCAGCTCCGCCAGGGGGGCCTCTGGAAACACCATATATTTT. This chain connects TRBV5-1 to TRBJ1-3; 7 nucleotides align to TRBD1. V lost 3 bases, J lost 0 bases, and 6 bases stayed unmatched. The CDR3 extends over 16 amino acids. Germline assignment: CDR1 SGHRS and CDR2 YFSETQ.

This clone came up a few times. The genes are TRBV7-9 and TRBJ1-6; D may be TRBD1 (5 bases). V lost 5 bases to trimming and J lost 10 bases, with 12 bases between them. This CDR3 region has 13 residues. Germline loops: CDR1 SEHNR, CDR2 FQNEAQ (reference sequence). The CDR3 here is CASSRWGGSPLHF. The DNA for the CDR3 is TGTGCCAGCAGCCGCTGGGGGGGGTCACCCCTCCACTTT.

This chain joins TRBV19 and TRBJ1-2, with TRBD1 identical over 11 bases. Germline CDR1 is LNHDA and CDR2 is SQIVND (reference sequence). Trimming removed 8 bases from V and 4 bases from J; junction bases left unmatched: 12. This CDR3 is 16 amino acids long. Written as DNA, the CDR3 is TGTGCCAGTTACGGAAGGACAGGGGGCGATGGCTATGGCTACACCTTC. Protein sequence: CASYGRTGGDGYGYTF.

With respect to this clone: The junction and the germline gene differ at one end; a read error may be behind it. This chain joins TRBV29-1 and TRBJ1-3; unclear D gene. Germline CDR1 and CDR2: SQVTM and ANQGSEA. The CDR3 sequence is 14 residues long. The CDR3 protein is CSAELSISGNTIYF. The CDR3 bases are TGCAGCGCTGAACTGAGCATCTCTGGAAACACCATATATTTT.